This T cell receptor (beta chain) is drawn from a study of response to subunit inactivated influenza vaccine. J gave up 4 bases and V 6 bases, and 12 bases lay outside the gene matches. CDR3 length: 15 residues. The V gene's germline CDR1 is SQVTM and CDR2 ANQGSEA. The study, taken as a whole, reports: New T cells are recruited in small numbers by each seasonal influenza vaccination, according to the authors' suggestion.

In this sample, this clonotype turned up a few times. The antigen is not known. TCRdb passed the RT-PCR reads through MiXCR, listing each CDR3 protein once. The profile shows roughly 790,000 distinct CDR3 sequences, approximately 21% of them singletons. The rearrangement joins TRBV29-1 to TRBJ1-5; TRBD1 matches 7 bases. The sequence derives from a man in his fifties who received an inactivated influenza vaccine. The source was PBMCs from blood, collected 5 days after vaccination. The CDR3, as DNA: TGCAGCGTCAAATCCGGGACAGCTGAGAATCAGCCCCAGCATTTT. Its protein is CSVKSGTAENQPQHF.